The present TCR beta chain was sequenced within a study of preoperative IRX-2 immunotherapy in early breast cancer. Relative to its sample, this clone is large (0.1 to 1%). The CDR3 has 14 amino acids. Looked up from germline, CDR1 is MNHGY and CDR2 is SAAAGT. V dropped 2 bases and J dropped 0 bases, with 5 bases sitting between them. Repertoires were generated with immunoSEQ multiplex PCR, while TCRdb's copy carries only in-frame clones and drops some. The sample holds tens of thousands of clones, roughly 87% seen once. Stated treatment: preoperative locoregional IRX-2 cytokine immunotherapy. Patients received preoperative, locoregional IRX-2 cytokine immunotherapy in a phase Ib study.

The sample was lymph node tissue, taken from a patient treated with IRX-2 immunotherapy. J is TRBJ2-1 and V is TRBV6-8, with unresolved D. The sequence was collected from a human donor with breast cancer. CDR3 bases: TGTGCCAGCAGTTACCTGGCCTCCTACAATGAGCAGTTCTTC. Its translation is CASSYLASYNEQFF.